This TCR beta chain was sequenced during a study of monozygotic twins with inflammatory bowel disease. The study, taken as a whole, reports: Twins with IBD were found to have lower TCRbeta diversity (inverse Simpson) than healthy co-twins.

A 6-nucleotide sample barcode was carried by the UMIs, which template switching added. TCRdb re-called the 5' RACE reads and catalogs CDR3 proteins one per entry, DNA excluded. This table lists more than 110,000 distinct CDR3 sequences. With respect to this clonotype: Its antigen is as yet unknown.

The CDR3 runs 15 residues. The germline CDR1 and CDR2 sequences are MGHRA and YSYEKL. The origin of this receptor is a human donor with ulcerative colitis or Crohn's disease, or a healthy co-twin of an affected twin (not recorded which). Sequencing was carried out using blood. The genes are TRBV4-1 and TRBJ1-1; TCRdb lists TRBD1, though no DNA is available to test this call. The CDR3 is CASSQDKTGWTEAFF.